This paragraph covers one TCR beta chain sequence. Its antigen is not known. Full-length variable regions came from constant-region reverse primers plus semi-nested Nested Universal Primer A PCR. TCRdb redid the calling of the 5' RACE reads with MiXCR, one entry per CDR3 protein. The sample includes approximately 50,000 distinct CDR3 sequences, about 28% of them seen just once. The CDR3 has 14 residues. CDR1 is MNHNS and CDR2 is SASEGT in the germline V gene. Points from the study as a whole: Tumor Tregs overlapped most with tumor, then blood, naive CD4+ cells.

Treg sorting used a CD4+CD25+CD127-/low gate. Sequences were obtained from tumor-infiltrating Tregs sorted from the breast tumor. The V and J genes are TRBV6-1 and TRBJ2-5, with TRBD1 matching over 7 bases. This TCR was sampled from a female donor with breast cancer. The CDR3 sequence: CVTLDRLNQETQYF. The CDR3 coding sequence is TGTGTCACCCTGGACAGGCTAAACCAAGAGACCCAGTACTTC.